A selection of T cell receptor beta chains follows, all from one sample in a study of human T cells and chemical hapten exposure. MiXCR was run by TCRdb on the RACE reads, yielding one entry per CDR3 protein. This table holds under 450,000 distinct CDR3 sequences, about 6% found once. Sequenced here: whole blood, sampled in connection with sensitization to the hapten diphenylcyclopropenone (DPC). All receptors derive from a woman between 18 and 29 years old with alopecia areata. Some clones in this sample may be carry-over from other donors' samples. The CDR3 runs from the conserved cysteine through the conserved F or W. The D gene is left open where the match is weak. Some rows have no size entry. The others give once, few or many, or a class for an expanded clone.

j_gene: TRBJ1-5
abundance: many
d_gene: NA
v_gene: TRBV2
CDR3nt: TGTGCCACCCAGTTGTTGGGGGATAGCAATCAGCCCCAGCATTTT
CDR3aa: CATQLLGDSNQPQHF

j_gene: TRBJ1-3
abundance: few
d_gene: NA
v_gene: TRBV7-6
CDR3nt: TGTGCCAGCAGCTCGACAGGAGTAGAGGGTGGAAACACCATATATTTT
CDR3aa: CASSSTGVEGGNTIYF

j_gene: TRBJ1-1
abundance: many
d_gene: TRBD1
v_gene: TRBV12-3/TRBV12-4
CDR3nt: TGTGCCAGCAGCGACAGGGGTGCTGAAGCTTTCTTT
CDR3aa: CASSDRGAEAFF

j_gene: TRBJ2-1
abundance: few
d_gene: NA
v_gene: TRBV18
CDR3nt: TGTGCCAGCTCACCGAGCTCAATAAATGAGCAGTTCTTC
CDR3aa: CASSPSSINEQFF

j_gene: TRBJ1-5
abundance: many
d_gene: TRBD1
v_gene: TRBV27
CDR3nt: TGTGCCAGCAGGTACAGACAGGGGGGCAATCAGCCCCAGCATTTT
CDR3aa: CASRYRQGGNQPQHF

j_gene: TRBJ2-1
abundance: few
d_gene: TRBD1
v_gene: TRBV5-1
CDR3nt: TGCGCCAGCCAACTTAAGGAGGCAGGGGGCTCCTACAATGAGCAGTTCTTC
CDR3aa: CASQLKEAGGSYNEQFF

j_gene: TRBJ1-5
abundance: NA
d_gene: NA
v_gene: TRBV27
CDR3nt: TGTGCCAGCAGGGGAGGTCGCAATCAGCCCCAGCATTTT
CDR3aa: CASRGGRNQPQHF

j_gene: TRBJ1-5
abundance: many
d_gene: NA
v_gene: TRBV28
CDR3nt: TGTGCCAGCAGTTTATCGGGCCGGAATAGCAATCAGCCCCAGCATTTT
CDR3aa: CASSLSGRNSNQPQHF

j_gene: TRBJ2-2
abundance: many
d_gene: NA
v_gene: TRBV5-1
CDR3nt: TGTGCCAGCAGTTTTGCCGGGGAGCTGTTTTTT
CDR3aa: CASSFAGELFF

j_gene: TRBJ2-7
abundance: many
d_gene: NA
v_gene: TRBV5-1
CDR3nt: TGCGCCAGCAGCTTGCCAGGGACCTACGAGCAGTACTTC
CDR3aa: CASSLPGTYEQYF

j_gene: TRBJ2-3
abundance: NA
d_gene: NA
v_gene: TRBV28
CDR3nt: TGTGCCAGCAGTCTGAGAGGAGTTGATACGCAGTATTTT
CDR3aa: CASSLRGVDTQYF

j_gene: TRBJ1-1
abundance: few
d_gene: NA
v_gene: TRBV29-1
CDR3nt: TGCAGCGTTCTTTTGGACGCCTTACCCACTGAAGCTTTCTTT
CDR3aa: CSVLLDALPTEAFF

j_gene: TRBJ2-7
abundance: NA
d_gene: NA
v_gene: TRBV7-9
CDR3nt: TGTGCCTGCAGCTTAGCCGGCCCACATACGGGGGAGCAGTACTTC
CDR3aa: CACSLAGPHTGEQYF

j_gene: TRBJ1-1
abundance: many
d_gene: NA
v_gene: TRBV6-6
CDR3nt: TGTGCCAGCAGTTACAGGGACGGAGCTTTCTTT
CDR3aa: CASSYRDGAFF

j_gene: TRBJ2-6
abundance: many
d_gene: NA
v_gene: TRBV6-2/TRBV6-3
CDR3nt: TGTGCCAGCAGTTACTCGCAAGAATGGGCTGGGGCCAACGTCCTGACTTTC
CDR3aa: CASSYSQEWAGANVLTF

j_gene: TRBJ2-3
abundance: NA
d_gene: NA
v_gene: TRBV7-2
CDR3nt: TGTGCCAGCAGCTTAGTCATCAGGGCGGCAGATACGCAGTATTTT
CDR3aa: CASSLVIRAADTQYF

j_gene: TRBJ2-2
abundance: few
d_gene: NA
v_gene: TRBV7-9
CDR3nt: TGTGCCAGCAGCCGATTTGCGGGTACCGGGGAGCTGTTTTTT
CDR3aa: CASSRFAGTGELFF

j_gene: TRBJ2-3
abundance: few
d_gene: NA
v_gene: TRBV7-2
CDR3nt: TGTGCCAGCAGCTTACAGTCTAGCAATCCAGATACGCAGTATTTT
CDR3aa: CASSLQSSNPDTQYF

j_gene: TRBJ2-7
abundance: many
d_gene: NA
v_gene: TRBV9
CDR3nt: TGTGCCAGCAGAATTAAGGGGCCCCCAACAATGGAGCAGTACTTC
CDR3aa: CASRIKGPPTMEQYF

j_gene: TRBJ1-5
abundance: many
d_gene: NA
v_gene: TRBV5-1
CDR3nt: TGCGCCAGCAGCTTGTTGGGGGTTGTCAATCAGCCCCAGCATTTT
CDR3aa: CASSLLGVVNQPQHF

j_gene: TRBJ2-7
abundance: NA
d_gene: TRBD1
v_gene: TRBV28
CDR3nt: TGTGCCAGCAGTTCGTACGGGGGACAGGGGGCTAAGTACGAGCAGTACTTC
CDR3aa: CASSSYGGQGAKYEQYF

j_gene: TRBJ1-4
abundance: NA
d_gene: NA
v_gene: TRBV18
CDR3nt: TGTGCCAGCTCAAACTCCCCTAATGAAAAACTGTTTTTT
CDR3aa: CASSNSPNEKLFF